A selection of T cell receptor beta chains follows, all from one sample in a study of blood T cell repertoires in COVID-19. Sequenced by immunoSEQ multiplex PCR; TCRdb stores in-frame clones only, minus some. The table includes 150,000 to 200,000 clones, about 88% detected once. Sequencing input: peripheral blood. The receptors here all came from a woman aged 80 or over in a cohort sampled during active or convalescent COVID-19. CDR3s include the opening cysteine and the closing phenylalanine or tryptophan. The D gene is left open where the match is weak. Clone sizes are given selectively: once, few, many, or a class where the clone is expanded.

len	d_gene	v_gene	j_gene	abundance	CDR3aa	CDR3nt
14	.	TRBV27	TRBJ2-2	once	CASSLYINTGELFF	TGTGCCAGCAGTCTATACATAAACACCGGGGAGCTGTTTTTT
14	TRBD1	TRBV5-1	TRBJ1-1	.	CASSYDTGGTEAFF	TGCGCCAGCAGCTATGATACAGGGGGGACTGAAGCTTTCTTT
14	TRBD1	TRBV29-1	TRBJ1-3	.	CSVADRVTGNTIYF	TGCAGCGTCGCGGACAGGGTTACGGGAAACACCATATATTTT
15	TRBD2	TRBV4-2	TRBJ2-1	few	CASSQPAGEWNEQFF	TGTGCCAGCAGCCAACCAGCGGGAGAGTGGAATGAGCAGTTCTTC
13	.	TRBV12-3/TRBV12-4	TRBJ1-1	few	CASTRAGSTEAFF	TGTGCCAGCACCCGAGCGGGCTCCACGGAAGCTTTCTTT
15	.	TRBV5-4	TRBJ1-2	.	CASSSKTDNNYGYTF	TGTGCCAGCAGTTCCAAGACGGACAATAACTATGGCTACACCTTC
13	.	TRBV12-3/TRBV12-4	TRBJ1-2	.	CASSSPGMRGYTF	TGTGCCAGCAGTTCCCCGGGAATGCGAGGCTACACCTTC
14	TRBD1	TRBV6-5	TRBJ1-1	.	CASSTGTVNTEAFF	TGTGCCAGCAGTACAGGGACAGTAAACACTGAAGCTTTCTTT
15	TRBD1	TRBV5-1	TRBJ2-5	.	CASSAGTGGRETQYF	TGCGCCAGCAGCGCCGGGACAGGGGGCCGAGAGACCCAGTACTTC
17	.	TRBV7-2	TRBJ1-3	.	CASSFGAFAGAENTIYF	TGTGCCAGCAGCTTCGGAGCGTTCGCAGGGGCTGAAAACACCATATATTTT
15	.	TRBV14	TRBJ2-5	.	CASSQGTENGETQYF	TGTGCCAGCAGCCAAGGGACAGAGAATGGAGAGACCCAGTACTTC
16	TRBD1	TRBV6-6	TRBJ1-5	.	CASRNPGQGSNQPQHF	TGTGCCAGCAGAAATCCGGGACAGGGTAGCAATCAGCCCCAGCATTTT
13	.	TRBV5-8	TRBJ2-7	.	CASSRTLSYEQYF	TGTGCCAGCAGCCGGACTCTCTCCTACGAGCAGTACTTC
14	.	TRBV11-2	TRBJ2-2	.	CASSSPTGVGELFF	TGTGCCAGCTCTTCACCCACAGGCGTCGGGGAGCTGTTTTTT
16	.	TRBV5-1	TRBJ1-3	.	CASSLVGGFFGNTIYF	TGCGCCAGCAGCTTGGTCGGGGGATTCTTTGGAAACACCATATATTTT
15	.	TRBV5-1	TRBJ2-3	.	CASSLRAGSTDTQYF	TGCGCCAGCAGCTTACGGGCAGGGAGCACAGATACGCAGTATTTT
16	TRBD1	TRBV28	TRBJ1-5	.	CASSFYRGISNQPQHF	TGTGCCAGCAGTTTTTACAGGGGCATTAGCAATCAGCCCCAGCATTTT
9	.	TRBV10-3	TRBJ2-3	.	CALTDTQYF	TGTGCCCTCACAGATACGCAGTATTTT
15	.	TRBV3-1/TRBV3-2	TRBJ1-4	.	CASSQRGQGREKLFF	TGTGCCAGCAGCCAAAGGGGCCAGGGTAGGGAAAAACTGTTTTTT
14	TRBD2	TRBV5-1	TRBJ2-1	.	CASSSSGGAYEQFF	TGCGCCAGCAGTTCTAGCGGGGGGGCCTATGAGCAGTTCTTC
15	TRBD2	TRBV24-1	TRBJ2-1	.	CATSDAGGAYNEQFF	TGTGCCACCAGTGATGCCGGGGGGGCCTACAATGAGCAGTTCTTC
13	TRBD1	TRBV30	TRBJ1-2	.	CAWTQGPTDGYTF	TGTGCCTGGACACAGGGGCCCACTGATGGCTACACCTTC
19	TRBD1	TRBV9	TRBJ2-6	.	CASSVATWGQGSGANVLTF	TGTGCCAGCAGCGTAGCTACCTGGGGACAGGGAAGTGGGGCCAACGTCCTGACTTTC
15	.	TRBV19	TRBJ1-5	.	CASTTGGVSNQPQHF	TGTGCCAGTACCACCGGGGGGGTTAGCAATCAGCCCCAGCATTTT
12	TRBD2	TRBV10-3	TRBJ2-5	.	CASGGEGETQYF	TGTGCCTCGGGGGGGGAGGGAGAGACCCAGTACTTC
15	.	TRBV7-2	TRBJ1-5	.	CASSLGGASLGPQHF	TGTGCCAGCAGCTTAGGAGGAGCTTCCCTTGGGCCCCAGCATTTT
15	.	TRBV7-9	TRBJ1-5	.	CASSLGPYSNQPQHF	TGTGCCAGCAGCCTGGGCCCTTATAGCAATCAGCCCCAGCATTTT